These T cell receptor beta chains were read from a single sample in a study of cytotoxic CD8 clonotypes in ibrutinib-treated CLL. Assay: immunoSEQ multiplex PCR; the TCRdb copy retains only in-frame clones and omits some. The table lists 160,000 or so clones, 81% of them singletons, with approximately 2% in the top ten. Material: PBMCs, obtained after 12 months of ibrutinib treatment. All receptors derive from a human donor with chronic lymphocytic leukemia. Each CDR3 is given with its conserved first and last residue. Fields, in order: CDR3 DNA, CDR3 protein, V gene, clone size, J gene, D gene. The D gene is left open where the match is weak. Clone size is stated in some rows and not others, as once, few, many or a class when expanded.

TGTGCCAGTGGGGGGTATAACACCGGGGAGCTGTTTTTT | CASGGYNTGELFF | TRBV19 | NA | TRBJ2-2 | NA
TGTGCCAGCAGCAATCCCGGGGGCCTGCCCTACAATGAGCAGTTCTTC | CASSNPGGLPYNEQFF | TRBV5-6 | few | TRBJ2-1 | NA
TGTGCCAGCAGCAGCCGACAGGGGGAAGAGGAGACCCAGTACTTC | CASSSRQGEEETQYF | TRBV7-9 | NA | TRBJ2-5 | TRBD1
TGTGCCAGCAGTGAACTAGTAGCCAAAAACATTCAGTACTTC | CASSELVAKNIQYF | TRBV2 | NA | TRBJ2-4 | NA
TGTGCCAGCAAGGAGGATAGCACAGATACGCAGTATTTT | CASKEDSTDTQYF | TRBV28 | NA | TRBJ2-3 | NA
TGTGCCAGCACGCCCGAGGGGGGGGGCCGTGTTGAGCAGTTCTTC | CASTPEGGGRVEQFF | TRBV27 | NA | TRBJ2-1 | NA
TGTGCCAGCAGTCGACGGGCGGTGAACACTGAAGCTTTCTTT | CASSRRAVNTEAFF | TRBV27 | few | TRBJ1-1 | NA
TGTGCCAGCAGCTCAGGACAGGGGGCGGGTTTACCCCTCCACTTT | CASSSGQGAGLPLHF | TRBV13 | NA | TRBJ1-6 | TRBD1
TGTGCCTGGGTCCCAACGGTAGGGACCATATATTTT | CAWVPTVGTIYF | TRBV30 | NA | TRBJ1-3 | NA
TGTGCCAGCAGCGTCCGGGAATATCAGCCCCAGCATTTT | CASSVREYQPQHF | TRBV7-9 | few | TRBJ1-5 | NA
TGTGCCAGTGGGACCGGGTCGCTAGCAGATACGCAGTATTTT | CASGTGSLADTQYF | TRBV19 | NA | TRBJ2-3 | NA
TGTGCCAGCAGCTTAGTCGCGGGACTCCTCACAGATACGCAGTATTTT | CASSLVAGLLTDTQYF | TRBV11-2 | NA | TRBJ2-3 | NA
TGTGCCAGCAGCTGGGACAGCTATGGCTACACCTTC | CASSWDSYGYTF | TRBV11-2 | few | TRBJ1-2 | TRBD1
TGTGCCAGCTCACCACCTATGGCTAGCGGGAACAATGAGCAGTTCTTC | CASSPPMASGNNEQFF | TRBV18 | NA | TRBJ2-1 | TRBD2
TGCGCCAGCAGCACTACTAGCGGGAGGGCGGTCTACGAGCAGTACTTC | CASSTTSGRAVYEQYF | TRBV5-1 | NA | TRBJ2-7 | TRBD2
TGTGCCAGTAGTCTCGGGACGGGCAATCAGCCCCAGCATTTT | CASSLGTGNQPQHF | TRBV19 | NA | TRBJ1-5 | NA
TGCGCCAGCAGCTTGGGACAGGCTTTATCTCCCGGTGGGGCCAACGTCCTGACTTTC | CASSLGQALSPGGANVLTF | TRBV5-1 | many | TRBJ2-6 | NA
TGTGCCAGCAGTCCGGAGGTGTCGCCCCAGCATTTT | CASSPEVSPQHF | TRBV28 | NA | TRBJ1-5 | NA
TGTGCCAGCAGCTTAGTGACTGACAATGAGCAGTTCTTC | CASSLVTDNEQFF | TRBV7-9 | NA | TRBJ2-1 | NA
TGCACCAGCAGCCAAGGAGAGAGGGATGGAAACACCATATATTTT | CTSSQGERDGNTIYF | TRBV1 | NA | TRBJ1-3 | NA
TGTGCCAGCAGACTGGGACTAGCCAGGACCTACGAGCAGTACTTC | CASRLGLARTYEQYF | TRBV27 | once | TRBJ2-7 | TRBD2
TGTGCCAGCAGCCTCGGACAGTACCAAGAGACCCAGTACTTC | CASSLGQYQETQYF | TRBV7-8 | NA | TRBJ2-5 | NA
TGTGCCAGCTGGAGAAGCGGGGGGAAAGAGACCCAGTACTTC | CASWRSGGKETQYF | TRBV18 | once | TRBJ2-5 | TRBD2
TGTGCCAGCAGTATGGGAACTAGCGGGAGTTATACGCAGTATTTT | CASSMGTSGSYTQYF | TRBV28 | once | TRBJ2-3 | TRBD2
TGTGCCAGCAGCGCGAGGGAGACCCAGTACTTC | CASSARETQYF | TRBV9 | NA | TRBJ2-5 | NA
TGTGCCAGCCGACCAAGCTCCTACGAGCAGTACTTC | CASRPSSYEQYF | TRBV6-6 | NA | TRBJ2-7 | NA
TGTGCCAGCAGCTTTACCCGCACAGATACGCAGTATTTT | CASSFTRTDTQYF | TRBV7-2 | NA | TRBJ2-3 | NA
TGTGCCAGCAGCTTAGCGTACGGGGACGAGCAGTACTTC | CASSLAYGDEQYF | TRBV7-6 | NA | TRBJ2-7 | NA
TGTGCCTGGACCGGCGGGGCTTGGCAGCCCCAGCATTTT | CAWTGGAWQPQHF | TRBV30 | NA | TRBJ1-5 | NA
TGTGCCATCAGTATCTCTGACAGTGGAGTAGATGAGCAGTTCTTC | CAISISDSGVDEQFF | TRBV10-3 | medium-sized | TRBJ2-1 | NA
TGTGCCAGCAGTGAATTAGGTGCGGGGAATGAGCAGTTCTTC | CASSELGAGNEQFF | TRBV6-1 | few | TRBJ2-1 | NA
TGTGCCAGCAGTTACGGAGGGGTTAATGAAAAACTGTTTTTT | CASSYGGVNEKLFF | TRBV6-5 | NA | TRBJ1-4 | NA
TGTGCCAGCAGTTACGGGACAGCCTCCGGGGGCTACGAGCAGTACTTC | CASSYGTASGGYEQYF | TRBV6-5 | NA | TRBJ2-7 | NA
TGTGCCAGCAGCCCGGCACTGACCCCAGAGACCCAGTACTTC | CASSPALTPETQYF | TRBV4-2 | NA | TRBJ2-5 | NA
TGTGCCAGCAGTGATAACAAAGTCACCGGGGAGCTGTTTTTT | CASSDNKVTGELFF | TRBV6-1 | few | TRBJ2-2 | NA
TGCGCCAGCAGCTTGGGGGAAGGTGAAAAACTGTTTTTT | CASSLGEGEKLFF | TRBV5-1 | NA | TRBJ1-4 | NA